One T cell receptor (beta chain) is described in this entry. Under the authors' procedure: Estimates of nucleated cell counts were drawn from the amplification of reference gene primers. Method: immunoSEQ multiplex PCR; TCRdb's copy keeps in-frame clones and lacks some. Clone size and V and J calls were adopted from that table, with D and trimming inferred from the DNA. The sample includes some 300,000 clones, approximately 86% of them seen just once. There are 13 residues in the CDR3. V was shortened by 0 bases and J by 1 base, with 4 bases between the two germline ends. CDR1 is SGHKS and CDR2 is YYEKEE in the germline V gene (reference sequence). This sample is part of a study of blood T cell repertoires in COVID-19.

Material: peripheral blood. The genes are TRBV5-5 and TRBJ1-2, with D hard to call. The source of this sequence is a man between 65 and 85 years old with acute or convalescent COVID-19. Written as DNA, the CDR3 is TGTGCCAGCAGCTTGGACAGTAACTATGGCTACACCTTC. Translation gives CASSLDSNYGYTF.